The sample holds a few counts of the clone carrying this T cell receptor beta chain. The sample comes from a study of chronic HIV infection and antiretroviral therapy. CDR3 length: 16 residues. With 7 bases clipped from V and 6 bases from J, the junction kept 12 bases outside the gene matches. Per the germline V gene, CDR1 is SGHRS and CDR2 is YFSETQ. One entry per CDR3 protein results from TCRdb running MiXCR on the 5' RACE reads. The table includes 40,000 to 60,000 distinct CDR3 sequences, about 18% detected once. This rearrangement joins TRBV5-1 to TRBJ2-2; 10 bases map to TRBD2. The TCR originated in an adult who had HIV and had not received antiretroviral therapy, or was an uninfected healthy control (not recorded which). Sequenced: peripheral blood. For the CDR3, the DNA is TGCGCCAGCCAGCTAAGGACTAGCGGCCCACCCGGGGAGCTGTTTTTT. Translation gives CASQLRTSGPPGELFF.